This T cell receptor (beta chain) is drawn from a study of shared clonotypes between healthy human individuals. Clones were sequenced by immunoSEQ multiplex PCR, and TCRdb holds only the in-frame ones, with some missing. This repertoire shows millions of clones, approximately 90% found once; its top ten account for 0.13% to 0.15%. The CDR3 runs to 16 residues. Between the trimmed V and J ends, which lost 5 bases and 0 bases, there was a span of 15 bases. CDR1 and CDR2 from the germline V gene are SGHRS and YFSETQ. This clone was seen only once. Participating donors were healthy, HIV-negative adults free of recent acute infections or vaccinations.

The sequenced sample consisted of naive CD4+ T cells sorted from blood. Described subset: CD45RA+ positively selected. The gene calls are TRBV5-1 and TRBJ2-4, with a possible D match to TRBD1 (6 bases). This TCR was recovered from a man between 18 and 29 years old in good health. The CDR3 loop reads CASSFEWGLAKNIQYF. For the CDR3, the DNA is TGCGCCAGCAGTTTTGAATGGGGGCTAGCCAAAAACATTCAGTACTTC.